Listed here are 28 T cell receptor beta chains from one sample, sequenced in a study of cytomegalovirus exposure and HLA in healthy donors. Clones were read by immunoSEQ multiplex PCR, and TCRdb kept only the in-frame ones, dropping some. The sample lists some 61,000 clones, approximately 97% occurring once. Sequences were obtained from PBMCs. All receptors come from a woman between 18 and 30 years old in good health and CMV-seropositive.

This chain joins TRBV30 and TRBJ2-1, with 7 bases identical to TRBD2. The CDR3 loop spans 13 amino acids. V was clipped by 2 bases and J by 5 bases; unmatched bases: 3. Germline loops: CDR1 GTSNPN, CDR2 SVGIG (reference sequence). The chain's CDR3 is CAWSWLADNEQFF. The CDR3, as DNA: TGTGCCTGGAGTTGGCTAGCGGACAATGAGCAGTTCTTC.

V and J are TRBV7-3 and TRBJ2-7, with D maybe TRBD2 (7 bases). The V gene's germline CDR1 is SGHTA and CDR2 FQGTGA. The V end was cut by 3 bases, the J end by 0 bases, with 9 bases between. The CDR3 covers 14 residues. DNA of the CDR3: TGTGCCAGCAGCTTGGGAGGGGGCTCCTACGAGCAGTACTTC. Residues: CASSLGGGSYEQYF. The variable domain in full, with the rest retrieved from reference TRBV7-3 and TRBJ2-7, is GAGVSQTPSNKVTEKGKYVELRCDPISGHTALYWYRQSLGQGPEFLIYFQGTGAADDSGLPNDRFFAVRPEGSVSTLKIQRTERGDSAVYLCASSLGGGSYEQYFGPGTRLTVT.

The chain is built from TRBV10-1 and TRBJ1-1; D call uncertain. The germline V gene encodes CDR1 WNHNN and CDR2 SYGVQD (reference sequence). This CDR3 contains 15 residues. The V end was cut by 5 bases, the J end by 4 bases, with 17 bases between. CDR3: CASSRDLVAATEAFF. CDR3 coding DNA: TGCGCCAGCAGTCGCGACCTGGTCGCGGCCACTGAAGCTTTCTTT.

The J gene is TRBJ2-3, the V gene TRBV9, with 12 bases matching TRBD2. In germline, CDR1 is SGDLS, CDR2 YYNGEE. This CDR3 comprises 16 residues. The V gene end was trimmed by 0 bases and the J gene end by 1 base; junction bases not matched to a gene: 0. CDR3 loop: CASSVGLAGGTDTQYF. The DNA for the CDR3 is TGTGCCAGCAGCGTAGGACTAGCGGGAGGCACAGATACGCAGTATTTT.

V is TRBV7-9 and J is TRBJ2-7; TRBD2 might be the D (6 bases). The CDR3 covers 16 residues. Germline V gene data show CDR1 as SEHNR and CDR2 as FQNEAQ (reference sequence). The ends were cut back, 4 bases at V and 0 bases at J, with 16 bases in the middle. The CDR3 region has the DNA TGTGCCAGCAGCTCCCCAGGAGGACTACGCTCCTACGAGCAGTACTTC. Translated: CASSSPGGLRSYEQYF.

The chain couples TRBV9 to TRBJ2-3, with 12 nucleotides matching TRBD2. The CDR3 spans 16 residues. CDR1 is SGDLS, CDR2 YYNGEE, per germline. V lost 1 base, J lost 3 bases, and 3 bases stayed unmatched. The CDR3 DNA is TGTGCCAGCAGCGTACTAGCGGGAGGGCCGACAGATACGCAGTATTTT. It translates to CASSVLAGGPTDTQYF.

The chain joins TRBV7-2 to TRBJ2-1; weak D call: TRBD2 (5 bases). CDR1 is SGHTA and CDR2 is FQGNSA in the germline V gene. With 2 bases removed from V and 7 bases from J, the gap between germline ends came to 21 bases. The CDR3 runs to 17 residues. Here the CDR3 DNA reads TGTGCCAGCAGCTTACTGGTAAGGAGTACTAGGAGGAATGAGCAGTTCTTC. It encodes CASSLLVRSTRRNEQFF.

The sample holds a few counts of this clone. The chain carries TRBV6-1 and TRBJ2-1, with 10 positions matching TRBD2. Germline V CDR1 and CDR2: MNHNS, SASEGT. V was clipped by 2 bases and J by 7 bases; unmatched bases: 20. CDR3 size: 20 residues. CDR3 DNA sequence: TGTGCCAGCAGTGAAAATTTAATCGGGGGGGCGGCTAGCGGGAGTAATGAGCAGTTCTTC. Its translation is CASSENLIGGAASGSNEQFF.

This sequence joins TRBV6-1 and TRBJ2-2; 11 nucleotides match TRBD2. Unmatched junction bases numbered 12, after V lost 3 bases and J lost 15 bases. Germline V gene data show CDR1 as MNHNS and CDR2 as SASEGT. The CDR3 sequence is 15 residues long. Here the CDR3 reads CASSDKVATSGSLFF. The CDR3 DNA reads TGTGCCAGCAGTGACAAAGTAGCCACTAGCGGGAGTTTGTTTTTT.

The chain recombines TRBV29-1 with TRBJ2-3; a possible D gene is TRBD1 (6 bases). The germline CDR1 and CDR2 sequences are SQVTM and ANQGSEA. V gave up 4 bases and J gave up 5 bases, with 10 bases separating them. The CDR3 spans 12 residues. The CDR3 spells CSVGRGKDTQYF. The CDR3, as DNA: TGCAGCGTTGGCAGGGGTAAAGATACGCAGTATTTT.

The chain employs TRBV6-1 and TRBJ2-5, with D uncertain. V lost 5 bases and J 4 bases, leaving 11 bases between the germline ends. Germline CDR1 is MNHNS and CDR2 is SASEGT. The CDR3 has 13 residues. The CDR3 reads CASSSRWPETQYF. The CDR3 DNA reads TGTGCCAGCAGTTCTAGGTGGCCAGAGACCCAGTACTTC.

This chain links TRBV29-1 with TRBJ2-1, with 9 bases matching TRBD2. This CDR3 region has 13 residues. Trimming took 5 bases from V and 9 from J; bases not matched to a gene: 8. Germline assignment: CDR1 SQVTM and CDR2 ANQGSEA. Written as DNA, the CDR3 is TGCAGCGTTTCGAGGACTAGCGCAAGTGAGCAGTTCTTC. Encoded protein: CSVSRTSASEQFF.

This chain uses TRBV30 with TRBJ1-2, with D tentatively TRBD1 (5 bases). Trimming removed 0 bases at V and 8 bases at J, with 13 bases between. The CDR3 loop spans 13 amino acids. The germline gives CDR1 GTSNPN, CDR2 SVGIG (reference sequence). The CDR3 protein is CAWSVGAGGGYTF. The CDR3 DNA sequence: TGTGCCTGGAGTGTTGGGGCGGGAGGGGGCTACACCTTC.

The V gene is TRBV19, the J gene TRBJ2-4, with D tentatively TRBD1 (6 bases). Germline V gene lookup returns CDR1 LNHDA and CDR2 SQIVND (reference sequence). Trimming shortened V by 0 bases and J by 6 bases, and 9 bases separated the two germline ends. The CDR3 covers 14 residues. The CDR3 DNA reads TGTGCCAGTAGTATAGAACAGGGCGGAAACATTCAGTACTTC. Protein: CASSIEQGGNIQYF.

V is TRBV11-2 and J is TRBJ2-7, with a possible D match to TRBD1 (6 bases). In germline, CDR1 is SGHAT, CDR2 FQNNGV. The CDR3 spans 14 residues. Trimming pared 3 bases from V and 3 bases from J, leaving 12 bases between. The CDR3 here is CASSLWTEGYEQYF. Here the CDR3 DNA reads TGTGCCAGCAGCTTGTGGACAGAGGGCTACGAGCAGTACTTC.

The chain carries TRBV13 and TRBJ2-6, with D possibly matching TRBD2 (6 bases). CDR1 is PRHDT, CDR2 FYEKMQ, per germline (reference sequence). This CDR3 has 16 amino acids. V was shortened by 4 bases and J by 4 bases, with 14 bases between the two germline ends. The CDR3 sequence: CASSSSRAGGANVLTF. As DNA, the CDR3 is TGTGCCAGCAGCTCGAGCCGGGCGGGGGGGGCCAACGTCCTGACTTTC.

The rearrangement links TRBV11-2 to TRBJ2-7, with D possibly being TRBD2 (5 bases). This CDR3 is built from 16 residues. V lost 5 bases, J lost 0 bases, and 17 bases lay in between. Per the germline V gene, CDR1 is SGHAT and CDR2 is FQNNGV. The CDR3 bases are TGTGCCAGCAGCACAGAACAAGGACTTTTCTCCTACGAGCAGTACTTC. Amino acids: CASSTEQGLFSYEQYF.

Note on this clone: Compared with germline, one end of the junction differs, possibly owing to a read error. The rearrangement links TRBV7-7 to TRBJ2-1, with a weak D call TRBD1 (6 bases). Germline V gene lookup returns CDR1 SSHAT and CDR2 FNYEAQ (reference sequence). This CDR3 is 13 amino acids long. CDR3 amino acids: CASSSTGPDGQFF. For the CDR3, the DNA is TGTGCTAGCAGCTCGACAGGTCCGGATGGGCAGTTCTTC.

This chain connects TRBV27 to TRBJ2-2, with D possibly TRBD1 on 6 matching bases. CDR1 and CDR2 from the germline V gene are MNHEY and SMNVEV (reference sequence). Trimming removed 7 bases at V and 6 bases at J, with 12 bases between. There are 13 residues in the CDR3. The CDR3 nucleotides are TGTGCCAGCATCTCAGGGGAATCCGGGGAGCTGTTTTTT. Residues: CASISGESGELFF.

The chain couples TRBV4-1 to TRBJ2-7; weak D call: TRBD2 (7 bases). The CDR3 has 16 residues. Germline-derived CDR1 and CDR2 are MGHRA and YSYEKL. V was trimmed by 1 base and J by 3 bases, leaving 16 bases between them. CDR3: CASSQGGGGRIYEQYF. The CDR3, as DNA: TGCGCCAGCAGCCAAGGAGGGGGGGGCCGGATCTACGAGCAGTACTTC.

The V and J genes are TRBV6-5 and TRBJ2-7; D is perhaps TRBD1 (7 bases). Germline-derived CDR1 and CDR2 are MNHEY and SVGAGI. Trimming took 6 bases from V and 4 from J, leaving 16 bases between them. The CDR3 loop spans 14 amino acids. This CDR3 is CASSTGAGGYEQYF. In DNA form, the CDR3 reads TGTGCCAGCAGCACGGGGGCAGGGGGTTACGAGCAGTACTTC.

The CDR3 DNA follows: TGTGCCTGGAAACGGGGGACAGGGGCGTCCCGCACATATGGCTACACCTTC. As protein: CAWKRGTGASRTYGYTF. The J gene is TRBJ1-2, the V gene TRBV30; 10 positions match TRBD1. This CDR3 is 17 amino acids long. Germline CDR1 and CDR2: GTSNPN and SVGIG (reference sequence). V shed 4 bases, J shed 5 bases, and the junction held 16 bases outside the gene matches.

The chain uses TRBV6-1 and TRBJ2-7; D not certain. Trimming shortened V by 2 bases and J by 6 bases, and 8 bases separated the two germline ends. Germline CDR1 and CDR2: MNHNS and SASEGT. The CDR3 length is 12 residues. The CDR3 DNA follows: TGTGCCAGCAGTGAAATCATTTTCGAGCAGTACTTC. This sequence encodes CASSEIIFEQYF.

V is TRBV7-9 and J is TRBJ1-2; 9 bases agree with TRBD1. The CDR3 sequence is 13 residues long. Germline V gene data show CDR1 as SEHNR and CDR2 as FQNEAQ (reference sequence). The V gene end was trimmed by 5 bases and the J gene end by 5 bases; junction bases not matched to a gene: 3. CDR3: CASSRDRVYGYTF. DNA for the CDR3: TGTGCCAGCAGCCGGGACAGGGTATATGGCTACACCTTC.

The chain has TRBV9 and TRBJ2-1; 12 bases line up with TRBD2. The CDR3 sequence is 15 residues long. CDR1 and CDR2 (germline): SGDLS, YYNGEE. With V trimmed by 4 bases and J by 10 bases, 9 bases remained unmatched. The chain's CDR3 is CASSPGLAGGNEQFF. The CDR3, as DNA: TGTGCCAGCAGCCCGGGGCTAGCGGGAGGGAACGAGCAGTTCTTC.

The gene calls are TRBV19 and TRBJ2-4; D might be TRBD2 (6 bases). Trimming took 9 bases from V and 6 from J, leaving 15 bases between them. CDR1 and CDR2 (germline): LNHDA, SQIVND (reference sequence). There are 13 residues in the CDR3. CDR3 DNA sequence: TGTGCCAGCCGAAGCGGGCCAGGAAACATTCAGTACTTC. This encodes CASRSGPGNIQYF.

This chain joins TRBV30 and TRBJ2-3; weak D call: TRBD2 (5 bases). V dropped 1 base and J dropped 1 base, with 6 bases sitting between them. The germline CDR1 and CDR2 sequences are GTSNPN and SVGIG (reference sequence). This CDR3 comprises 13 residues. The CDR3 bases are TGTGCCTGGAGTGAGGGAGGCACAGATACGCAGTATTTT. Translating gives CAWSEGGTDTQYF. Using reference TRBV30 and TRBJ2-3 for the parts outside the CDR3, the full variable domain is SQTIHQWPATLVQPVGSPLSLECTVEGTSNPNLYWYRQAAGRGLQLLFYSVGIGQISSEVPQNLSASRPQDRQFILSSKKLLLSDSGFYLCAWSEGGTDTQYFGPGTRLTVL.

The sample holds one count of this clone. CDR3 DNA: TGTGCCATTACAGATTCCTCTCACTATGGCTACACCTTC. Its translation is CAITDSSHYGYTF. The V call is TRBV28, the J call TRBJ1-2; D is unclear. The germline V gene has CDR1 MDHEN and CDR2 SYDVKM. The CDR3 spans 13 residues. The germline V and J ends were trimmed by 10 bases and 3 bases, with 15 bases remaining between them.